This note documents a single T cell receptor beta chain sequence. Antigen: not known. The sample comes from a study of T cells in Graves' hyperthyroidism and ophthalmopathy. Points from the study as a whole: Progression to ophthalmopathy was predicted a median of roughly 6.5 months early.

Researchers amplified the TCR beta CDR3 regions from RNA transcripts. TCR CDR3 underwent first-round RT-PCR with the HTBI primer set. TCRdb redid the calling of the multiplex PCR reads with MiXCR, one entry per CDR3 protein. The sample includes 500,000 to 650,000 distinct CDR3 sequences, around 43% of them seen just once. The trim removed 5 bases at V and 4 bases at J, leaving 7 bases unmatched. The CDR3 loop spans 15 amino acids. From germline, CDR1 is SEHNR and CDR2 FQNEAQ (reference sequence). What was sequenced was peripheral blood or thyroid tissue (not recorded which). The clonotype originates from an adult woman with Graves' disease, either hyperthyroidism or ophthalmopathy (not recorded which). This rearrangement joins TRBV7-9 to TRBJ1-2; the match to TRBD1 covers 10 bases. CDR3 region: CASSVGQGRIYGYTF. In nucleotides, the CDR3 is TGTGCCAGCAGCGTGGGACAGGGGAGGATCTATGGCTACACCTTC.